These T cell receptor beta chains were read from a single sample in a study of T cells in Graves' hyperthyroidism and ophthalmopathy. MiXCR, applied by TCRdb to the multiplex PCR reads, yields one record per CDR3 protein. The data show hundreds of thousands of distinct CDR3 sequences, approximately 15% seen once. Material for sequencing was blood. The receptors here all came from a woman under 30 with Graves' hyperthyroidism. CDR3s include the opening cysteine and the closing phenylalanine or tryptophan. The D gene is left open where the match is weak. The listing skips clone size in some rows; elsewhere it reads once, few, many or a size class.

V,J,D,size,DNA,CDR3
TRBV25-1,TRBJ1-5,NA,NA,TGTGCCAGCAGTCCCTACACTCGACAGCATAGCAATCAGCCCCAGCATTTT,CASSPYTRQHSNQPQHF
TRBV10-3,TRBJ1-2,TRBD1,few,TGTGCCATCAGTGATGACAGGGGTTATGGCTACACCTTC,CAISDDRGYGYTF
TRBV4-2,TRBJ1-3,TRBD1,few,TGTGCCAGCAGCCTAGAATCACAGGGGGCTGGAGACACCATATATTTT,CASSLESQGAGDTIYF
TRBV9,TRBJ1-1,NA,few,TGTGCCAGCAGCGTAGCTCTGTCCACTGAAGCTTTCTTT,CASSVALSTEAFF
TRBV15,TRBJ1-1,NA,NA,TGTGCCACCAGCAGAGATCGGAGGGCGAAGACTGAAGCTTTCTTT,CATSRDRRAKTEAFF
TRBV6-1,TRBJ2-7,TRBD1,NA,TGTGCCAGCAGTACACGAGGACCGGGACAGAGAAAATACGAGCAGTACTTC,CASSTRGPGQRKYEQYF
TRBV6-2/TRBV6-3,TRBJ2-7,TRBD1,many,TGTGCCGCAAACAAACCAGGACAGGGGGAAGGGAAGGCCTACGAGCAGTACTTC,CAANKPGQGEGKAYEQYF
TRBV4-1,TRBJ2-1,NA,NA,TGCGCCAGCAGCCATGGTCCGGGAACGAATGAGCAGTTCTTC,CASSHGPGTNEQFF
TRBV2,TRBJ1-2,NA,many,TGTGCCAGCAAGGCGCGGGTTAACTATGGCTACACCTTC,CASKARVNYGYTF
TRBV30,TRBJ2-7,NA,many,TGTGCCTGGAGTTTAGCAGTCTCCTACGAGCAGTACTTC,CAWSLAVSYEQYF
TRBV7-3,TRBJ2-1,NA,NA,TGTGCCAGCAGCTCCATCCCCTCCGGCTACAATGAGCAGTTCTTC,CASSSIPSGYNEQFF
TRBV7-3,TRBJ1-2,NA,NA,TGTGCCAGCAGCTTACGAATGCAGTTGGGCTACACCTTC,CASSLRMQLGYTF
TRBV29-1,TRBJ2-5,TRBD2,many,TGCAGCGTCGGGACTAGCGGTGGGGAGACCCAGTACTTC,CSVGTSGGETQYF
TRBV20-1,TRBJ2-1,TRBD2,many,TGCAGTGCTAGAAGTGTAGCGGGATCCTACAATGAGCAGTTCTTC,CSARSVAGSYNEQFF
TRBV29-1,TRBJ1-5,NA,once,TGCAGCGTTGCCCGAGGAGAAAATCAGCCCCAGCATTTT,CSVARGENQPQHF
TRBV5-6,TRBJ2-5,NA,few,TGTGCCAGCAGCTTGGTTCAGTATGAGACCCAGTACTTC,CASSLVQYETQYF
TRBV19,TRBJ2-6,NA,NA,TGTGCCAGTAGTCCACGGATCTCTGGGGCCAACGTCCTGACTTTC,CASSPRISGANVLTF
TRBV5-8,TRBJ2-1,TRBD2,many,TGTGCCAGCAGCATTGCCGGGACTAGCGGGGAACATGAGCAGTTCTTC,CASSIAGTSGEHEQFF
TRBV29-1,TRBJ2-5,TRBD1,many,TGCAGCGGAATCCCGGGACAGGGGCAAGAGACCCAGTACTTC,CSGIPGQGQETQYF
TRBV27,TRBJ2-1,TRBD2,NA,TGTGCCAGCAGTCGGGAGGGAAGGAGGGGAAATGAGCAGTTCTTC,CASSREGRRGNEQFF
TRBV11-1,TRBJ2-3,NA,NA,TGTGCCAGCAGCTCGGGGTTCTATATGACAGATACGCAGTATTTT,CASSSGFYMTDTQYF
TRBV7-9,TRBJ1-1,NA,NA,TGTGCCAGCAGCTTAGGGGCCGGGGGGAACACTGAAGCTTTCTTT,CASSLGAGGNTEAFF
TRBV7-2,TRBJ2-3,TRBD2,many,TGTGCCAGTAATAGCTTTCCGGGACTAGCCACAGATACGCAGTATTTT,CASNSFPGLATDTQYF
TRBV6-2/TRBV6-3,TRBJ2-2,NA,NA,TGTGCCAGCAGTTATAGGAGGGCTAGGGGGCCCGGCACCGGGGAGCTGTTTTTT,CASSYRRARGPGTGELFF
TRBV18,TRBJ2-1,NA,NA,TGTGCCAGCTCACCCGAGGAGGGGAGAGTCTCCTACAATGAGCAGTTCTTC,CASSPEEGRVSYNEQFF
TRBV24-1,TRBJ2-7,TRBD2,few,TGTGCCACCAGTGATACTAGCGGGGGTCCTCTTCAGCAGTACTTC,CATSDTSGGPLQQYF
TRBV27,TRBJ1-2,NA,many,TGTGCCAGCAGTACGGCCCAAGGGGGGGCGGGTGGCTACACCTTC,CASSTAQGGAGGYTF
TRBV6-1,TRBJ2-7,TRBD1,NA,TGTGCCAGCAGTGCCCGGACAGGGCCGTCCTACGAGCAGTACTTC,CASSARTGPSYEQYF
TRBV18,TRBJ1-4,NA,NA,TGTGCCAGCTCACCAGGGGGACGGGCTAATGAAAAACTGTTTTTT,CASSPGGRANEKLFF
TRBV6-1,TRBJ2-3,TRBD2,many,TGTGCCAGCAGTGAATTATGGCTAGCGGTCGGCACAGATACGCAGTATTTT,CASSELWLAVGTDTQYF
TRBV6-1,TRBJ1-1,TRBD1,many,TGTGCCAGCAGTACACAACAGGGGAACTCTGAAGCTTTCTTT,CASSTQQGNSEAFF
TRBV7-9,TRBJ2-7,NA,many,TGTGCCAGCAGCTTGGACTTAGGATCCGAGCAGTACTTC,CASSLDLGSEQYF
TRBV28,TRBJ2-1,NA,few,TGTGCCAGCAGTCTCTTCTCCCCTTACAATGAGCAGTTCTTC,CASSLFSPYNEQFF
TRBV30,TRBJ1-6,NA,few,TGTGCCTGGAAAGGAAATTCACCCCTCCACTTT,CAWKGNSPLHF
TRBV14,TRBJ2-7,NA,NA,TGTGCCAGCAGTATAGGGGGTCCTTCACCGTACGAGCAGTACTTC,CASSIGGPSPYEQYF
TRBV6-1,TRBJ1-1,NA,few,TGTGCCAGCAGCTATGGACCGAACACTGAAGCTTTCTTT,CASSYGPNTEAFF
TRBV24-1,TRBJ2-5,NA,NA,TGTGCCACCAGTGCGAGAAGACCAGAGACCCAGTACTTC,CATSARRPETQYF
TRBV27,TRBJ2-7,TRBD2,NA,TGTGCCAGCAGCTTAGAACCGGGGGGGGGTTGGGGGCAGTACTTC,CASSLEPGGGWGQYF
TRBV13,TRBJ2-3,NA,many,TGTGCCAGCAGCTTATACCGCCTGGGAGATACGCAGTATTTT,CASSLYRLGDTQYF
TRBV3-1,TRBJ2-4,NA,many,TGTGCCAGCAGCCAAGATCTCGATGATGGTACCAAAAACATTCAGTACTTC,CASSQDLDDGTKNIQYF
TRBV7-8,TRBJ2-2,NA,many,TGTGCCAGCAGCTGGTGGGTCCTAAACACCGGGGAGCTGTTTTTT,CASSWWVLNTGELFF
TRBV27,TRBJ1-5,NA,NA,TGTGCCAGCAGCGTGGACAGCCCCCTAGGGCCCCAGCATTTT,CASSVDSPLGPQHF
TRBV6-1,TRBJ2-3,NA,many,TGTGCCAGCAGTGCCACAGGGACAGATACGCAGTATTTT,CASSATGTDTQYF